This T cell receptor (beta chain) is from a study of CD8+ T cells in alopecia areata. As for the study in general: For the treated group, dosing was oral tofacitinib at 5 to 10 mg twice daily.

Patients with alopecia areata provided lesional scalp punch biopsies as well as peripheral blood. Points on this clone: No antigen is known for it.

TCR sequencing used cDNA made by reverse transcription of extracted RNA. Clones were read by immunoSEQ multiplex PCR, and TCRdb kept only the in-frame ones, dropping some. The sample lists hundreds of thousands of clones; 50% to 60% were seen once. Study observations and caveats: Mice gave a clearer picture of TCR sharing than patients did, possibly for HLA-related reasons. Alphabeta T cells residing in normal skin are also sequenced in scalp samples.

This clonotype originated in a human donor with alopecia areata. The source was CD4+ T cells sorted from blood, collected at week 0.

The CDR3 here is CASSQGTGPNQPQHF. CDR3 in DNA: TGTGCCAGCAGTCAGGGGACAGGCCCCAATCAGCCCCAGCATTTT. J is TRBJ1-5 and V is TRBV7-2; 8 bases fit TRBD1. The CDR3 consists of 15 residues. CDR1 and CDR2 from the germline V gene are SGHTA and FQGNSA. The junction had 7 bases not matched to a gene; V was cut back by 6 bases and J by 3 bases.